Listed below are T cell receptor beta chains from one sample, sequenced in a study of shared clonotypes between healthy human individuals. Assay used: immunoSEQ multiplex PCR; TCRdb lists only in-frame clones, some missing. The top ten clones hold 0.36% of a sample with some 2,500,000 clones, 93% of them seen once. Sequencing input: naive CD4+ T cells from PBMCs. All receptors come from a man aged 18 to 30 in good health. Some clones in this sample may be carry-over from other donors' samples. Both conserved end residues are part of each CDR3. D genes are given only for firm matches. The size of a clone is reported for some rows only, either as once, few or many, or as a class for expanded clones.

V: TRBV5-1; size: -; J: TRBJ2-2; D: TRBD1; CDR3: CASSMQGASGELFF; DNA: TGCGCCAGCAGCATGCAGGGGGCGTCCGGGGAGCTGTTTTTT
V: TRBV12-5; size: -; J: TRBJ2-1; D: TRBD2; CDR3: CASGLTSGPRVQFF; DNA: TGTGCTAGTGGTTTGACTAGCGGGCCGCGCGTGCAGTTCTTC
V: TRBV19; size: -; J: TRBJ2-1; D: -; CDR3: CASSIGRRSEIPNEQFF; DNA: TGTGCCAGTAGTATAGGGAGGAGGAGCGAAATCCCCAATGAGCAGTTCTTC
V: TRBV6-5; size: -; J: TRBJ2-1; D: -; CDR3: CASSLGPPGNNEQFF; DNA: TGTGCCAGCAGTCTCGGGCCTCCTGGAAACAATGAGCAGTTCTTC
V: TRBV7-9; size: -; J: TRBJ2-7; D: TRBD1; CDR3: CASSLDRGAYEQYF; DNA: TGTGCCAGCAGCTTAGACAGGGGGGCTTACGAGCAGTACTTC
V: TRBV29-1; size: -; J: TRBJ2-2; D: TRBD1; CDR3: CSVGQGRTGELFF; DNA: TGCAGCGTTGGACAGGGGCGAACCGGGGAGCTGTTTTTT
V: TRBV19; size: -; J: TRBJ2-2; D: -; CDR3: CASSIVGGVGTGELFF; DNA: TGTGCCAGTAGTATCGTCGGGGGAGTAGGAACCGGGGAGCTGTTTTTT
V: TRBV15; size: -; J: TRBJ2-7; D: -; CDR3: CATSRGVSYEQYF; DNA: TGTGCCACCAGCAGAGGCGTATCCTACGAGCAGTACTTC
V: TRBV12-5; size: -; J: TRBJ2-1; D: TRBD2; CDR3: CASGLVLAGGPVYEQFF; DNA: TGTGCTAGTGGTTTAGTCCTAGCGGGAGGGCCGGTCTATGAGCAGTTCTTC
V: TRBV5-4; size: -; J: TRBJ2-7; D: -; CDR3: CASSSSAGQFYEQYF; DNA: TGTGCCAGCAGCTCTTCGGCGGGTCAATTCTACGAGCAGTACTTC
V: TRBV4-2; size: few; J: TRBJ2-1; D: -; CDR3: CASSQERVVNEQFF; DNA: TGTGCCAGCAGCCAAGAGCGAGTAGTCAATGAGCAGTTCTTC
V: TRBV7-9; size: -; J: TRBJ2-2; D: TRBD2; CDR3: CASSLLGTSGRADTGELFF; DNA: TGTGCCAGCAGCTTGCTTGGGACTAGCGGGAGGGCCGACACCGGGGAGCTGTTTTTT
V: TRBV4-1; size: -; J: TRBJ2-1; D: -; CDR3: CASSQATGTPQFF; DNA: TGCGCCAGCAGCCAAGCTACCGGGACCCCTCAGTTCTTC
V: TRBV30; size: -; J: TRBJ2-5; D: -; CDR3: CAWARPGAGTQYF; DNA: TGTGCCTGGGCCCGTCCTGGGGCGGGGACCCAGTACTTC